The present TCR beta chain was sequenced within a study of T cell changes during pregnancy in multiple sclerosis. Sequenced by immunoSEQ multiplex PCR; TCRdb stores in-frame clones only, minus some. The sample records roughly 100,000 clones, about 90% being singletons. V was clipped by 1 base and J by 0 bases; unmatched bases: 6. This CDR3 comprises 16 residues. CDR1 is KGHSH, CDR2 LQKENI, per germline. This sequence was found in a female donor with multiple sclerosis, enrolled in a pregnancy study. The rearrangement joins TRBV18 to TRBJ2-7; 7 bases are a match to TRBD2. The sample in question was peripheral blood, obtained before pregnancy. CDR3 sequence: CASSPQTSALSYEQYF. CDR3 coding DNA: TGTGCCAGCTCACCACAAACTAGCGCCCTCTCCTACGAGCAGTACTTC.